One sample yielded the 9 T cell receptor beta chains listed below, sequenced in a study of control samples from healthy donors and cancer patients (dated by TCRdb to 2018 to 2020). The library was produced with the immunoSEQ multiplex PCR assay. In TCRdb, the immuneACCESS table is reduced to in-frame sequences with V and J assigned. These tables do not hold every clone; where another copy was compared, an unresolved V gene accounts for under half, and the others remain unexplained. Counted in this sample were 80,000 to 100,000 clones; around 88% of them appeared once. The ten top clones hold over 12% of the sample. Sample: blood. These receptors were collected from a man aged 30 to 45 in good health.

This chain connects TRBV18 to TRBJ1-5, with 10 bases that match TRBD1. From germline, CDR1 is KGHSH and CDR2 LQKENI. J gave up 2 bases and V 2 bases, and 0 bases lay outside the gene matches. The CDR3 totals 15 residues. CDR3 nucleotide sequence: TGTGCCAGCTCACCAGGACAGGGGGGCAATCAGCCCCAGCATTTT. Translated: CASSPGQGGNQPQHF.

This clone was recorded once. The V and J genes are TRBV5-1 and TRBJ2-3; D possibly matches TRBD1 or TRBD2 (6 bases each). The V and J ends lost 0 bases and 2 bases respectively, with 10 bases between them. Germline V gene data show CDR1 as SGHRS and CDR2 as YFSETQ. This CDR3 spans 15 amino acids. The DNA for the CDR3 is TGCGCCAGCAGCTTGGAAGGGGGGCTCACAGATACGCAGTATTTT. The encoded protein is CASSLEGGLTDTQYF. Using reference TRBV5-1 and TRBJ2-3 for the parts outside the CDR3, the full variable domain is KAGVTQTPRYLIKTRGQQVTLSCSPISGHRSVSWYQQTPGQGLQFLFEYFSETQRNKGNFPGRFSGRQFSNSRSEMNVSTLELGDSALYLCASSLEGGLTDTQYFGPGTRLTVL.

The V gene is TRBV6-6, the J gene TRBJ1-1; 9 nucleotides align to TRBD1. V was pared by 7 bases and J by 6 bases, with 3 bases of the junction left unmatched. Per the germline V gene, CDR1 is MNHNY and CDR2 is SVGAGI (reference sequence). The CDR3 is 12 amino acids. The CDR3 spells CASIGQGPEAFF. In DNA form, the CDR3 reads TGTGCCAGCATTGGACAGGGGCCTGAAGCTTTCTTT.

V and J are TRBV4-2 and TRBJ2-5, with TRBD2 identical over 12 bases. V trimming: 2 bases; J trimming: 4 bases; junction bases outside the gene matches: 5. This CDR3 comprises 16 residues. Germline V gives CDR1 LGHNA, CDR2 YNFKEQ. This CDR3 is CASSQPSGRGGETQYF. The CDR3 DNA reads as TGTGCCAGCAGCCAACCTAGCGGGAGGGGAGGAGAGACCCAGTACTTC.

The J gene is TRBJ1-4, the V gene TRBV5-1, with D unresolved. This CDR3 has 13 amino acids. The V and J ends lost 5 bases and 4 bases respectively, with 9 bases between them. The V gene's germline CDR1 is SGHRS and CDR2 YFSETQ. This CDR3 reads CASSEGNNEKLFF. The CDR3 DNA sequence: TGCGCCAGCAGTGAAGGGAATAATGAAAAACTGTTTTTT.

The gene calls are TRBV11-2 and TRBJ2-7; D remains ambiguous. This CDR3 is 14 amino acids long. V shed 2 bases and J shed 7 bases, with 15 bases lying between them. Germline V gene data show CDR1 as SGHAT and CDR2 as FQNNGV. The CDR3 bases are TGTGCCAGCAGCTTAATTGGGCAATGGGCAGAGCAGTACTTC. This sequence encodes CASSLIGQWAEQYF.

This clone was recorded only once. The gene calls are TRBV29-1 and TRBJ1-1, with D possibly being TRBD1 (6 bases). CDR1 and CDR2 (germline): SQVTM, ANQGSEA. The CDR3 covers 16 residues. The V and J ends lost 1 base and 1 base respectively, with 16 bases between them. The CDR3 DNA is TGCAGCGTTGAAGTTACAGGGTGGAGAGGGAACACTGAAGCTTTCTTT. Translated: CSVEVTGWRGNTEAFF.

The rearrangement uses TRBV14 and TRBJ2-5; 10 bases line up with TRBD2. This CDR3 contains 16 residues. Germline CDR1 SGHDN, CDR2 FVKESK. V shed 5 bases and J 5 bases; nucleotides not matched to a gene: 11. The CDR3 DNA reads TGTGCCAGCAGCGACTTGCTGACTAGCGGGTTGGAGACCCAGTACTTC. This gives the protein CASSDLLTSGLETQYF.

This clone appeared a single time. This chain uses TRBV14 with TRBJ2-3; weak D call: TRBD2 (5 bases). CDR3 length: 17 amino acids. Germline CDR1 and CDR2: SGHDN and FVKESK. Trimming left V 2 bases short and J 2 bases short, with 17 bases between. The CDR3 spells CASSQFGISGDTDTQYF. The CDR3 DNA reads TGTGCCAGCAGCCAATTCGGAATAAGCGGCGACACAGATACGCAGTATTTT.